These 24 T cell receptor beta chains originate from one sample sequenced in a study of response to subunit inactivated influenza vaccine. A single record per CDR3 protein comes from TCRdb applying MiXCR to the RT-PCR reads. Counted here are hundreds of thousands of distinct CDR3 sequences, over 25% occurring once; the ten biggest clones make up 1.9%. The starting material was CD4+ T cells sorted from PBMCs, obtained 4 to 6 days after vaccination. Every receptor here comes from a man in his forties or fifties who received an inactivated influenza vaccine.

The V and J genes are TRBV20-1 and TRBJ2-1; D tentatively reads TRBD1 or TRBD2 (5 bases each). Between the trimmed V and J ends, which lost 3 bases and 3 bases, there was a span of 15 bases. Germline V CDR1 and CDR2: DFQATT, SNEGSKA (reference sequence). The CDR3 totals 15 residues. The CDR3 here is CSASRGPGYYNEQFF. CDR3 sequence (DNA): TGCAGTGCTAGTCGGGGCCCAGGGTACTACAATGAGCAGTTCTTC.

In this sample, this clonotype turned up a few times. J is TRBJ2-1 and V is TRBV4-3, with D unclear. The CDR3 is 14 residues long. Germline assignment: CDR1 LGHNA and CDR2 YSLEER. V was trimmed by 4 bases and J by 2 bases, leaving 9 bases between them. The CDR3 region has the DNA TGCGCCAGCAGCCTCCGAGGTCCCTACAATGAGCAGTTCTTC. Protein sequence: CASSLRGPYNEQFF.

This clonotype appeared a few times. CDR3 sequence reads: CSARGDFAFNEKLFF. CDR3 nucleotides: TGCAGTGCTAGGGGAGACTTTGCCTTTAATGAAAAACTGTTTTTT. This chain links TRBV20-1 with TRBJ1-4; D is undetermined. V dropped 3 bases and J dropped 4 bases, with 15 bases sitting between them. The germline CDR1 and CDR2 sequences are DFQATT and SNEGSKA (reference sequence). The CDR3 sequence is 15 residues long.

This chain joins TRBV24-1 and TRBJ2-1, with 13 positions matching TRBD2. The V gene end was trimmed by 1 base and the J gene end by 4 bases; junction bases not matched to a gene: 9. The CDR3 contains 19 residues. Germline-derived CDR1 and CDR2 are KGHDR and SFDVKD. The CDR3 DNA reads TGTGCCACCAGTGATTTTAGATCCGGGACTAGCGGGACTTACAATGAGCAGTTCTTC. It encodes CATSDFRSGTSGTYNEQFF.

This chain links TRBV4-3 with TRBJ2-5, with 7 bases identical to TRBD2. With V trimmed by 4 bases and J by 5 bases, 13 bases remained unmatched. Per germline, CDR1 LGHNA and CDR2 YSLEER. CDR3 length equals 16 residues. Written as DNA, the CDR3 is TGCGCCAGCAGCCTTCTATCAACCGGGGGGATGGAGACCCAGTACTTC. Translated: CASSLLSTGGMETQYF.

This clonotype came up a few times. The chain employs TRBV6-2 or TRBV6-3 and TRBJ1-6; TRBD1 matches at 8 bases. This CDR3 has 15 amino acids. The junction had 10 bases not matched to a gene; V was cut back by 5 bases and J by 10 bases. CDR1 and CDR2 (germline): MNHEY, SVGEGT. CDR3 coding DNA: TGTGCCAGCAGTCCGGCAGGGGGCGCGGGATCACCCCTCCACTTT. As protein: CASSPAGGAGSPLHF.

The chain joins TRBV20-1 to TRBJ2-5; 12 nucleotides agree with TRBD2. The CDR3 is 15 amino acids. Germline values: CDR1 DFQATT, CDR2 SNEGSKA (reference sequence). V gave up 5 bases and J gave up 7 bases; unmatched junction bases: 11. CDR3 DNA: TGCAGTGCTGAGAGGACTAGCGGGGCAGGGGGGACCCAGTACTTC. Translation gives CSAERTSGAGGTQYF.

This clonotype was found a few times. The V call is TRBV5-1, the J call TRBJ1-2; the D gene is possibly TRBD1 (6 bases). Germline V gene data show CDR1 as SGHRS and CDR2 as YFSETQ. Trimming cost V 5 bases and J 5 bases, with 13 bases left between them. This CDR3 is built from 13 residues. This CDR3 is CASRSGGGYGYTF. CDR3 in DNA: TGCGCCAGCAGATCTGGGGGCGGTTATGGCTACACCTTC.

The table lists this clonotype with many counts. V gene TRBV5-1 combines with J gene TRBJ2-5; weak D call: TRBD1 (6 bases). V gave up 0 bases and J gave up 2 bases, with 8 bases separating them. The CDR3 is made up of 14 amino acids. Germline-derived CDR1 and CDR2 are SGHRS and YFSETQ. In nucleotides, the CDR3 is TGCGCCAGCAGCTTGGCTGGACAGCAAGAGACCCAGTACTTC. It encodes CASSLAGQQETQYF.

The sample holds a few counts of this clonotype. The genes are TRBV25-1 and TRBJ2-2; D not resolved. This CDR3 spans 14 amino acids. The V end lost 3 bases, the J end lost 7 bases, and 12 bases lay between the germline ends. The germline V gene has CDR1 MGHDK and CDR2 SYGVNS. The CDR3 DNA reads as TGTGCCAGCAGTGACAATCTGGTTAACGGGGAGCTGTTTTTT. It translates to CASSDNLVNGELFF.

This clonotype came up a few times. The V gene is TRBV11-2, the J gene TRBJ1-1; possibly TRBD1 for D (6 bases). The ends were cut back, 5 bases at V and 2 bases at J, with 30 bases in the middle. This CDR3 contains 20 residues. Germline values: CDR1 SGHAT, CDR2 FQNNGV. The CDR3 sequence is CASSRTGGSNTGHLNTEAFF. CDR3 sequence (DNA): TGTGCCAGCAGCCGTACCGGAGGGTCCAACACGGGACACCTCAACACTGAAGCTTTCTTT. The full variable domain, rest sourced from reference TRBV11-2 and TRBJ1-1, is EAGVAQSPRYKIIEKRQSVAFWCNPISGHATLYWYQQILGQGPKLLIQFQNNGVVDDSQLPKDRFSAERLKGVDSTLKIQPAKLEDSAVYLCASSRTGGSNTGHLNTEAFFGQGTRLTVV.

This clonotype was counted only a few times. The rearrangement uses TRBV5-1 and TRBJ1-1; possibly TRBD1 for D (5 bases). This CDR3 region has 14 residues. Germline CDR1 is SGHRS and CDR2 is YFSETQ. V lost 2 bases, J lost 8 bases, and 16 bases lay in between. The DNA of the CDR3 is TGCGCCAGCAGCTTCAACCCGGGGGGGACCGAAGCTTTCTTT. This translates into CASSFNPGGTEAFF.

This clonotype was observed many times. This chain connects TRBV7-2 to TRBJ2-7; D might be TRBD1 or TRBD2, each matching 5 bases. Trimming took off 3 bases at V and 0 bases at J, with 9 bases between the two ends. The CDR3 runs to 14 residues. Germline V gene data show CDR1 as SGHTA and CDR2 as FQGNSA. Written as DNA, the CDR3 is TGTGCCAGCAGCTTGTGGGGGAGCTCCTACGAGCAGTACTTC. Amino acids: CASSLWGSSYEQYF. The full variable domain, its missing parts supplied by reference TRBV7-2 and TRBJ2-7, is GAGVSQSPSNKVTEKGKDVELRCDPISGHTALYWYRQSLGQGLEFLIYFQGNSAPDKSGLPSDRFSAERTGGSVSTLTIQRTQQEDSAVYLCASSLWGSSYEQYFGPGTRLTVT.

This clonotype has a handful of counts. This rearrangement joins TRBV4-2 to TRBJ2-3; 12 positions match TRBD2. CDR1 LGHNA and CDR2 YNFKEQ come from the germline V gene. CDR3 size: 17 residues. The J segment lost 6 bases and the V segment lost 1 base, leaving 8 bases of the junction unmatched. As DNA, the CDR3 is TGTGCCAGCAGCCAAGTTGTTCTAGCGGGGGGGCAGGATACGCAGTATTTT. It specifies CASSQVVLAGGQDTQYF.

V is TRBV6-1 and J is TRBJ1-1, with unresolved D. Trimming pared 0 bases from V and 5 bases from J, leaving 4 bases between. This CDR3 is built from 12 residues. In germline, CDR1 is MNHNS, CDR2 SASEGT. The CDR3 nucleotides read TGTGCCAGCAGTGAAGCGAGGACTGAAGCTTTCTTT. Its translation: CASSEARTEAFF.

The V and J genes are TRBV20-1 and TRBJ2-7; D unclear. CDR3 length: 13 amino acids. Trimming cost V 1 base and J 3 bases, with 10 bases left between them. Germline CDR1 DFQATT, CDR2 SNEGSKA (reference sequence). The CDR3 reads CSARGVQLYEQYF. As DNA, the CDR3 is TGCAGTGCTAGAGGGGTACAACTCTACGAGCAGTACTTC.

The V and J genes are TRBV15 and TRBJ2-3, with 7 bases that match TRBD2. The CDR3 totals 16 residues. Trimming at V came to 2 bases and at J to 2 bases, leaving 7 bases not matched to a gene. Germline CDR1 and CDR2: LNHNV and YYDKDF (reference sequence). The CDR3 loop reads CATSRSLAEDTDTQYF. The DNA of the CDR3 is TGTGCCACCAGCAGATCTCTAGCGGAGGACACAGATACGCAGTATTTT.

This clonotype came up many times. V usage is TRBV24-1 and J usage is TRBJ2-1, with 14 bases that match TRBD2. The length of the CDR3 is 18 residues. Trimming took 7 bases from V and 2 from J; bases not matched to a gene: 9. The germline CDR1 and CDR2 sequences are KGHDR and SFDVKD. CDR3 loop: CATRGGTSGSSPYNEQFF. CDR3 in DNA: TGTGCCACCAGGGGGGGGACTAGCGGGAGTTCGCCCTACAATGAGCAGTTCTTC.

This rearrangement joins TRBV28 to TRBJ2-3; the D gene is possibly TRBD1 (5 bases). Germline V gene lookup returns CDR1 MDHEN and CDR2 SYDVKM. V was shortened by 2 bases and J by 3 bases, with 21 bases between the two germline ends. The CDR3 spans 18 residues. The CDR3 region is CASSLVGLRGLGTDTQYF. The CDR3 DNA reads as TGTGCCAGCAGTTTAGTGGGTCTAAGGGGATTGGGGACAGATACGCAGTATTTT.

The chain uses TRBV5-5 and TRBJ1-4; a possible D gene is TRBD1 (5 bases). Germline V gene data show CDR1 as SGHKS and CDR2 as YYEKEE (reference sequence). CDR3 length equals 15 residues. The V and J ends lost 3 bases and 0 bases respectively, with 9 bases between them. DNA for the CDR3: TGTGCCAGCAGCTGGGGGTCGCCAACTAATGAAAAACTGTTTTTT. Translating gives CASSWGSPTNEKLFF.

The J gene is TRBJ2-7, the V gene TRBV6-1, with a possible D match to TRBD2 (5 bases). The germline V gene encodes CDR1 MNHNS and CDR2 SASEGT. The CDR3 is 15 residues long. V lost 6 bases to trimming and J lost 4 bases, with 19 bases between them. DNA of the CDR3: TGTGCCAGCAGCGAACGAGGGTCCGGAATTTACGAGCAGTACTTC. This codes for CASSERGSGIYEQYF.

The chain uses TRBV6-1 and TRBJ2-7, with D hard to call. Trimming removed 5 bases at V and 5 bases at J, with 13 bases between. The CDR3 extends over 13 amino acids. In germline, CDR1 is MNHNS, CDR2 SASEGT. CDR3 sequence reads: CASSRVSQNEQYF. The CDR3 DNA reads as TGTGCCAGCAGTAGGGTCTCGCAGAACGAGCAGTACTTC.

The chain has TRBV6-1 and TRBJ2-7; TRBD1 matches 10 bases. The CDR3 extends over 16 amino acids. The V gene end was trimmed by 5 bases and the J gene end by 2 bases; junction bases not matched to a gene: 9. Germline CDR1 and CDR2: MNHNS and SASEGT. DNA for the CDR3: TGTGCCAGCAGTCGACAGGGGGCCCCAAGTACCTACGAGCAGTACTTC. Encoded protein: CASSRQGAPSTYEQYF.

This CDR3 reads CSAPGLAGFTDTQYF. DNA for the CDR3: TGCAGTGCACCGGGACTAGCGGGGTTCACAGATACGCAGTATTTT. The genes are TRBV20-1 and TRBJ2-3; 13 bases line up with TRBD2. The V segment lost 6 bases and the J segment 2 bases; nucleotides outside the gene matches: 5. Germline V gives CDR1 DFQATT, CDR2 SNEGSKA (reference sequence). CDR3 size: 15 residues.